Detailed here is one T cell receptor beta chain. This sample was taken from a study of blood T cell repertoires in COVID-19. In the study overall: Acute-phase and convalescent COVID-19 samples originated in the United States, Italy and Spain. T cells, B-cell-depleted T cells, or PBMCs provided the cDNA or gDNA that served as material.

As processed by the authors: Amplification of reference gene primers was used by the study to estimate nucleated cell counts. Measured with immunoSEQ multiplex PCR; TCRdb has only the in-frame clones, and not every one. That table gives V, J and clone size, and the DNA gave D and trimming. The sample contains approximately 210,000 clones, less than 95% of which appear only once. The V segment lost 6 bases and the J segment 7 bases; nucleotides outside the gene matches: 13. Germline-derived CDR1 and CDR2 are SNHLY and FYNNEI. The CDR3 has 16 amino acids. The material sequenced was peripheral blood. The chain joins TRBV2 to TRBJ2-7; 12 bases fit TRBD2. The sequence was collected from a man in his thirties or forties with COVID-19, enrolled during active disease. This CDR3 reads CASREGLAGPKREQYF. Here the CDR3 DNA reads TGTGCCAGCAGGGAGGGACTAGCGGGTCCAAAACGAGAGCAGTACTTC.